This T cell receptor (beta chain) was sequenced during a study of CD8+CD57+ T cells in acquired aplastic anemia. As for the study in general: When averaged, DNA from sorted CD4+ and CD8+ cells came to approximately 3 ug. Study-wide findings and caveats: Patients and controls were found to share about 31 CD8+ CDR3 sequences.

Germline CDR1 and CDR2: MNHNS and SASEGT. V was trimmed by 1 base and J by 8 bases, leaving 11 bases between them. The CDR3 loop spans 14 amino acids. Those patients picked for sequencing had displayed CD8+CD57+ cell expansion on flow cytometry. There were no patients without severe acquired aplastic anemia. Blood came from patients not yet given any therapy. TCR beta VDJ and CDR3 were profiled, and genomic DNA was the template. TCRdb fed the reads into MiXCR, producing one record per CDR3 protein. This table has some 170,000 distinct CDR3 sequences, roughly 60% appearing once. Turning to this clonotype: The antigen is not known.

The chain recombines TRBV6-1 with TRBJ1-4, with no clear D. Input material: sorted CD4+, CD8+, or CD8+CD57+ T cells (not recorded which) from PBMCs. The source is a human donor with aplastic anemia. The CDR3 spells CASSEGGTVEKLFF. The CDR3 DNA is TGTGCCAGCAGTGAAGGGGGAACTGTGGAAAAACTGTTTTTT.